The 28 T cell receptor beta chains given below trace back to one sample, sequenced in a study of identical twins. TCRdb ran MiXCR on the 5' RACE reads and lists one entry per CDR3 protein. Of 700,000 to 950,000 distinct CDR3 sequences listed, roughly 12% are singletons. The data were also submitted as part of a second study, on yellow fever vaccine responses in identical twins.

The sequenced material came from PBMCs. These receptors all stem from a woman aged 18-29 years in good health.

The chain has TRBV10-3 and TRBJ1-6; D is unresolved. The CDR3 is made up of 14 amino acids. V was shortened by 3 bases and J by 7 bases, with 10 bases between the two germline ends. CDR1 is ENHRY and CDR2 is SYGVKD in the germline V gene. As DNA, the CDR3 is TGTGCCATCAGTGATGGGGTCCCGAATTCACCCCTCCACTTT. Residues: CAISDGVPNSPLHF.

This clonotype was detected only a few times. The rearrangement joins TRBV6-2 or TRBV6-3 to TRBJ2-5; 9 nucleotides line up with TRBD1. The germline gives CDR1 MNHEY, CDR2 SVGEGT. J gave up 3 bases and V 6 bases, and 5 bases lay outside the gene matches. This CDR3 is 14 amino acids long. The CDR3, as DNA: TGTGCCAGCAGGAGGACAGGGGCCAAAGAGACCCAGTACTTC. It specifies CASRRTGAKETQYF.

The genes are TRBV7-9 and TRBJ1-4; perhaps TRBD1 as D (6 bases). The germline V and J ends were trimmed by 1 base and 8 bases, with 11 bases remaining between them. The germline V gene encodes CDR1 SEHNR and CDR2 FQNEAQ (reference sequence). This CDR3 is 14 amino acids long. The CDR3 reads CASSLGGDREKLFF. CDR3 bases: TGTGCCAGCAGCTTAGGGGGCGACAGGGAAAAACTGTTTTTT.

This clonotype was found many times. The chain employs TRBV5-1 and TRBJ1-1; the match to TRBD1 covers 9 bases. The germline V gene has CDR1 SGHRS and CDR2 YFSETQ. The V and J ends lost 0 bases and 1 base, in that order; junction bases with no gene match: 1. This CDR3 spans 15 amino acids. The DNA for the CDR3 is TGCGCCAGCAGCTTGGAGGACAGGGGGAACACTGAAGCTTTCTTT. As protein: CASSLEDRGNTEAFF.

The chain combines TRBV3-1 with TRBJ2-6; D gene ambiguous. Trimming took off 3 bases at V and 2 bases at J, with 8 bases between the two ends. Germline CDR1 LGHDT, CDR2 YNNKEL (reference sequence). CDR3 length: 15 residues. CDR3 region: CASSHARAGANVLTF. The CDR3, as DNA: TGTGCCAGCAGCCACGCACGGGCTGGGGCCAACGTCCTGACTTTC. Using reference TRBV3-1 and TRBJ2-6 for the parts outside the CDR3, the full variable domain is DTAVSQTPKYLVTQMGNDKSIKCEQNLGHDTMYWYKQDSKKFLKIMFSYNNKELIINETVPNRFSPKSPDKAHLNLHINSLELGDSAVYFCASSHARAGANVLTFGAGSRLTVL.

This chain joins TRBV27 and TRBJ2-7; a possible D gene is TRBD2 (5 bases). This CDR3 comprises 13 residues. V was clipped by 8 bases and J by 5 bases, with 16 bases between them. Germline assignment: CDR1 MNHEY and CDR2 SMNVEV (reference sequence). In nucleotides, the CDR3 is TGTGCCAGCCGCGGGTGGGGTACCCACGAGCAGTACGTC. This encodes CASRGWGTHEQYV.

This clonotype was seen a few times. V usage is TRBV20-1 and J usage is TRBJ1-2; D possibly corresponds to TRBD1 (5 bases). Germline V lookup: CDR1 DFQATT, CDR2 SNEGSKA (reference sequence). The CDR3 sequence is 11 residues long. CDR3 sequence (DNA): TGCAACATAGACAGAATTTATGGCTACACCTTC. Its translation is CNIDRIYGYTF.

This clonotype was recorded at least ten times. The chain employs TRBV5-1 and TRBJ1-2; tentatively, D is TRBD1 (5 bases). Trimming stripped 4 bases from V and 3 bases from J, with 13 bases between. This CDR3 region has 14 residues. Germline CDR1 and CDR2: SGHRS and YFSETQ. CDR3 loop: CASSITGLDYGYTF. The CDR3 DNA reads TGCGCCAGCAGCATAACAGGCTTGGACTATGGCTACACCTTC.

This clonotype was picked up a small number of times. V gene TRBV2 combines with J gene TRBJ2-2; no reliable D call. There are 13 residues in the CDR3. Trimming left V 8 bases short and J 5 bases short, with 12 bases between. CDR1 is SNHLY and CDR2 is FYNNEI in the germline V gene. The CDR3: CASLGYLTGELFF. In DNA form, the CDR3 reads TGTGCCAGCCTGGGATACCTTACCGGGGAGCTGTTTTTT.

Many counts were recorded for this clonotype. The J gene is TRBJ2-1, the V gene TRBV5-1, with D possibly being TRBD1 or TRBD2 (6 bases each). V was shortened by 0 bases and J by 9 bases, with 22 bases between the two germline ends. The CDR3 runs 17 residues. CDR1 and CDR2 (germline): SGHRS, YFSETQ. The CDR3 DNA is TGCGCCAGCAGCTTGGCTAGAGGGGGACTCAGACATCCTGAGCAGTTCTTC. Its protein is CASSLARGGLRHPEQFF.

This clonotype was picked up a small number of times. The V call is TRBV6-5, the J call TRBJ2-3, with TRBD1 identical over 8 bases. The CDR3 has 16 amino acids. V shed 2 bases, J shed 4 bases, and the junction held 8 bases outside the gene matches. Germline V CDR1 and CDR2: MNHEY, SVGAGI. The CDR3 coding sequence is TGTGCCAGCAGTTACGCTGGACAGGGTGAGGCAGATACGCAGTATTTT. Translated: CASSYAGQGEADTQYF.

The genes are TRBV7-9 and TRBJ2-1; the D gene is possibly TRBD1 (5 bases). Trimming cost V 1 base and J 6 bases, with 10 bases left between them. This CDR3 has 14 residues. Germline values: CDR1 SEHNR, CDR2 FQNEAQ (reference sequence). The CDR3 coding sequence is TGTGCCAGCAGCTTAGGTTCACAGGTCAATGAGCAGTTCTTC. Translation: CASSLGSQVNEQFF.

This clonotype was counted only a few times. The chain uses TRBV5-4 and TRBJ2-2, with D hard to call. V lost 4 bases and J 0 bases, leaving 10 bases between the germline ends. There are 15 residues in the CDR3. In germline, CDR1 is SGHNT, CDR2 YYREEE (reference sequence). CDR3 sequence: CASSPDLANTGELFF. For the CDR3, the DNA is TGTGCCAGCAGCCCGGACCTGGCGAACACCGGGGAGCTGTTTTTT.

The V call is TRBV29-1, the J call TRBJ1-2; D remains unclear. CDR3 length: 14 residues. Germline V lookup: CDR1 SQVTM, CDR2 ANQGSEA. Trimming shortened V by 4 bases and J by 2 bases, and 14 bases separated the two germline ends. CDR3 sequence (DNA): TGCAGCGTTGGCCCAGCAAAGAAGAACTATGGCTACACCTTC. Translation gives CSVGPAKKNYGYTF.

This clonotype was seen more than once but under ten times. This sequence joins TRBV27 and TRBJ1-6; D gene uncertain. This CDR3 has 13 residues. Trimming pared 0 bases from V and 9 bases from J, leaving 6 bases between. Germline-derived CDR1 and CDR2 are MNHEY and SMNVEV (reference sequence). CDR3 sequence: CASSLSGFSPLHF. The CDR3 DNA is TGTGCCAGCAGTTTATCGGGGTTTTCACCCCTCCACTTT.

Many counts were recorded for this clonotype. The J gene is TRBJ2-3, the V gene TRBV20-1; the D gene is possibly TRBD2 (5 bases). Between the trimmed V and J ends, which lost 1 base and 0 bases, there was a span of 20 bases. This CDR3 contains 18 residues. Germline CDR1 is DFQATT and CDR2 is SNEGSKA (reference sequence). The CDR3 sequence is CSARARSKFRGSTDTQYF. The CDR3 nucleotides read TGCAGTGCTAGAGCCAGATCGAAATTCCGAGGGAGCACAGATACGCAGTATTTT.

The V gene is TRBV12-3 or TRBV12-4, the J gene TRBJ2-1; 7 bases map to TRBD2. With 7 bases clipped from V and 0 bases from J, the junction kept 9 bases outside the gene matches. The CDR3 totals 16 residues. CDR3 protein: CASNPSGISSYNEQFF. CDR3 in DNA: TGTGCCAGCAATCCCAGCGGGATCTCCTCCTACAATGAGCAGTTCTTC.

The sample holds many counts of this clonotype. The chain recombines TRBV12-3 or TRBV12-4 with TRBJ2-2, with 8 bases matching TRBD2. This CDR3 contains 17 residues. V lost 3 bases, J lost 5 bases, and 11 bases stayed unmatched. Here the CDR3 DNA reads TGTGCCAGCAGTTTTGGGCCGAGCGGGAGTGGAACCGGGGAGCTGTTTTTT. Amino acid sequence: CASSFGPSGSGTGELFF.

The chain recombines TRBV5-1 with TRBJ2-3, with D maybe TRBD1 (5 bases). Germline-derived CDR1 and CDR2 are SGHRS and YFSETQ. This CDR3 region has 14 residues. Deletions cut 0 bases from V and 5 bases from J, with 10 bases between. The CDR3 DNA sequence: TGCGCCAGCAGCTTGGCAGGGTCGCTAGATACGCAGTATTTT. Translating gives CASSLAGSLDTQYF. Full variable domain (remainder filled in from reference TRBV5-1 and TRBJ2-3): KAGVTQTPRYLIKTRGQQVTLSCSPISGHRSVSWYQQTPGQGLQFLFEYFSETQRNKGNFPGRFSGRQFSNSRSEMNVSTLELGDSALYLCASSLAGSLDTQYFGPGTRLTVL.

The CDR3: CATTLSGRESYEQYF. In nucleotides, the CDR3 is TGTGCCACAACCCTTAGCGGGAGGGAATCCTACGAGCAGTACTTC. The V call is TRBV24-1, the J call TRBJ2-7, with TRBD2 matching 11 bases. Germline CDR1 KGHDR, CDR2 SFDVKD. The CDR3 has 15 residues. Trimming cost V 10 bases and J 1 base; bases outside gene matches: 8.

This clonotype was seen more than once but under ten times. The rearrangement links TRBV19 to TRBJ1-1; no firm D call. Between the trimmed V and J ends, which lost 0 bases and 0 bases, there was a span of 8 bases. Germline CDR1 is LNHDA and CDR2 is SQIVND (reference sequence). This CDR3 comprises 15 residues. The CDR3 coding sequence is TGTGCCAGTAGTATAGATGGAGGAATGAACACTGAAGCTTTCTTT. Translating gives CASSIDGGMNTEAFF.

This clonotype was observed a handful of times. The chain is built from TRBV9 and TRBJ2-1, with 9 bases lining up with TRBD2. The CDR3 is made up of 18 amino acids. Germline V gives CDR1 SGDLS, CDR2 YYNGEE. Trimming removed 4 bases from V and 4 bases from J; junction bases left unmatched: 15. CDR3 sequence: CASSPRGAGGLLYNEQFF. As DNA, the CDR3 is TGTGCCAGCAGCCCCAGAGGAGCGGGAGGCCTCCTTTACAATGAGCAGTTCTTC.

The J gene is TRBJ2-1, the V gene TRBV5-6; TRBD2 is a possible D gene (6 bases). This CDR3 region has 16 residues. V was pared by 3 bases and J by 7 bases, with 20 bases between. In germline, CDR1 is SGHDT, CDR2 YYEEEE. CDR3 in DNA: TGTGCCAGCAGCTCCGGCCGGGGGTTTTTTGGGAATGAGCAGTTCTTC. Amino acid sequence: CASSSGRGFFGNEQFF.

At least ten counts were recorded for this clonotype. The V gene is TRBV3-1, the J gene TRBJ1-5, with TRBD1 matching over 7 bases. The length of the CDR3 is 17 residues. Trimming removed 1 base from V and 2 bases from J; junction bases left unmatched: 8. Germline CDR1 LGHDT, CDR2 YNNKEL (reference sequence). CDR3 coding DNA: TGTGCCAGCAGCCAAGCGGCAGGGGGGGTAGGCAATCAGCCCCAGCATTTT. Encoded protein: CASSQAAGGVGNQPQHF.

The chain has TRBV3-1 and TRBJ2-2, with D possibly being TRBD2 (5 bases). Germline V lookup: CDR1 LGHDT, CDR2 YNNKEL (reference sequence). V was cut by 4 bases and J by 0 bases, with 12 bases left in between. This CDR3 contains 16 residues. The CDR3 reads CASSLLRTANTGELFF. The DNA for the CDR3 is TGTGCCAGCAGCCTGCTCAGGACTGCGAACACCGGGGAGCTGTTTTTT.

The rearrangement links TRBV25-1 to TRBJ2-5; D remains ambiguous. Trimming left V 3 bases short and J 8 bases short, with 7 bases between. The V gene's germline CDR1 is MGHDK and CDR2 SYGVNS. This CDR3 is built from 11 residues. The CDR3 is CASSDFGTQYF. The CDR3, as DNA: TGTGCCAGCAGTGACTTTGGCACCCAGTACTTC.

In its sample, this clonotype was seen a few times. The chain combines TRBV6-5 with TRBJ2-1; 9 nucleotides align to TRBD2. Trimming removed 2 bases from V and 10 bases from J; junction bases left unmatched: 9. Germline CDR1 and CDR2: MNHEY and SVGAGI. CDR3 length: 15 residues. Here the CDR3 reads CASSYMSSGVREQFF. For the CDR3, the DNA is TGTGCCAGCAGTTACATGTCTAGCGGGGTGAGGGAGCAGTTCTTC.

The chain employs TRBV19 and TRBJ2-5; TRBD1 or TRBD2 may be the D gene (5 bases each). The V gene's germline CDR1 is LNHDA and CDR2 SQIVND (reference sequence). The V end lost 7 bases, the J end lost 5 bases, and 11 bases lay between the germline ends. The CDR3 is 12 residues long. CDR3 in DNA: TGTGCCAGTATGGGGGACCTGGAGACCCAGTACTTC. Translating gives CASMGDLETQYF.